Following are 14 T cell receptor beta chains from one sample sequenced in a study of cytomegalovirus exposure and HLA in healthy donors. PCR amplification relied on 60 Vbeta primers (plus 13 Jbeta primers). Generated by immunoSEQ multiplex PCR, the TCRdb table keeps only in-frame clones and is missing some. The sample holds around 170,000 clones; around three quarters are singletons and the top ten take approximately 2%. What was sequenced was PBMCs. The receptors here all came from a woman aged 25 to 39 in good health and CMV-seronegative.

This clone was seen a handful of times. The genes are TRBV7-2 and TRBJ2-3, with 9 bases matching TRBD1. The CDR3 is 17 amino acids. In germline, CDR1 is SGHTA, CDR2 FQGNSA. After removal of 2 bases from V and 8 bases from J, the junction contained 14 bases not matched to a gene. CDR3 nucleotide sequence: TGTGCCAGCAGCTTATTGGGGACAGGGACCCGGCTAGGTACGCAGTATTTT. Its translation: CASSLLGTGTRLGTQYF. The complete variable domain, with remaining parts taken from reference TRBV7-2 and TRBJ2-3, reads GAGVSQSPSNKVTEKGKDVELRCDPISGHTALYWYRQSLGQGLEFLIYFQGNSAPDKSGLPSDRFSAERTGGSVSTLTIQRTQQEDSAVYLCASSLLGTGTRLGTQYFGPGTRLTVL.

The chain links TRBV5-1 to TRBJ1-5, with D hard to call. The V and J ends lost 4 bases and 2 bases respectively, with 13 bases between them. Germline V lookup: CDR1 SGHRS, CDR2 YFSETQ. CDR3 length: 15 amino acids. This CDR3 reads CASSVGGIRNQPQHF. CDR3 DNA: TGCGCCAGCAGCGTAGGCGGGATTCGCAATCAGCCCCAGCATTTT.

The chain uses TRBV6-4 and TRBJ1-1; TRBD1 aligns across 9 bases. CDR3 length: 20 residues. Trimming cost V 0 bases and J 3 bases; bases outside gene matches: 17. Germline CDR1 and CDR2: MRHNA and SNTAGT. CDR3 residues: CASSDSTGGTGKVWDTEAFF. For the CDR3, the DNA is TGTGCCAGCAGTGACTCGACTGGGGGGACAGGGAAGGTCTGGGACACTGAAGCTTTCTTT.

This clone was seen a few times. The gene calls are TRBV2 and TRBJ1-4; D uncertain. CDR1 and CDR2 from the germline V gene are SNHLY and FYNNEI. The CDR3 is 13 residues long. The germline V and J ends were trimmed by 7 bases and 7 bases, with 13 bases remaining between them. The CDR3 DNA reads TGTGCCAGCATCTTAGGGAGTGGTGAAAAACTGTTTTTT. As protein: CASILGSGEKLFF.

CDR3 region: CASSVGPRGATDTQYF. CDR3 nucleotide sequence: TGTGCCAGTAGTGTCGGGCCCAGGGGGGCGACAGATACGCAGTATTTT. The chain combines TRBV19 with TRBJ2-3; tentatively, D is TRBD1 (7 bases). The CDR3 runs 16 residues. V shed 5 bases and J shed 3 bases, with 18 bases lying between them. Germline V CDR1 and CDR2: LNHDA, SQIVND (reference sequence). The whole variable domain, remainder taken from reference TRBV19 and TRBJ2-3, is DGGITQSPKYLFRKEGQNVTLSCEQNLNHDAMYWYRQDPGQGLRLIYYSQIVNDFQKGDIAEGYSVSREKKESFPLTVTSAQKNPTAFYLCASSVGPRGATDTQYFGPGTRLTVL.

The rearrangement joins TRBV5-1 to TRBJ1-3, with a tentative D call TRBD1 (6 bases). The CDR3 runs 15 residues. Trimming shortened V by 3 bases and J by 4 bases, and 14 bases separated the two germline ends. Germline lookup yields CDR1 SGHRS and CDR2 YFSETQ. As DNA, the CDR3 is TGCGCCAGCAGCTACGGGACATCCGGAGGAAACACCATATATTTT. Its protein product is CASSYGTSGGNTIYF.

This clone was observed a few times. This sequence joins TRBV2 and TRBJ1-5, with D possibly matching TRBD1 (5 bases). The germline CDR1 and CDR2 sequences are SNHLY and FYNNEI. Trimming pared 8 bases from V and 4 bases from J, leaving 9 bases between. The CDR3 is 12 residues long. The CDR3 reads CASGYRNQPQHF. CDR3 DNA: TGTGCCAGCGGTTACAGGAATCAGCCCCAGCATTTT.

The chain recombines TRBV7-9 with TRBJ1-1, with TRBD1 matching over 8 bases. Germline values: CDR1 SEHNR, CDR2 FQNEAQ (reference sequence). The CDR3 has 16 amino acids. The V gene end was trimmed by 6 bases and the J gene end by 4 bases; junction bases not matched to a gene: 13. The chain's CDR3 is CASRQSYRGMSTEAFF. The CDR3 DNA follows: TGTGCCAGCAGGCAAAGTTACAGGGGGATGAGCACTGAAGCTTTCTTT. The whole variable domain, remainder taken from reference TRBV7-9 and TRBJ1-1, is DTGVSQNPRHKITKRGQNVTFRCDPISEHNRLYWYRQTLGQGPEFLTYFQNEAQLEKSRLLSDRFSAERPKGSFSTLEIQRTEQGDSAMYLCASRQSYRGMSTEAFFGQGTRLTVV.

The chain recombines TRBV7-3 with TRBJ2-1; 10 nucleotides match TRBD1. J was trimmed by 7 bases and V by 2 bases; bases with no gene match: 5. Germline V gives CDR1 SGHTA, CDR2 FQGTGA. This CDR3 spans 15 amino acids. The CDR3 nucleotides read TGTGCCAGCAGCTTAGTCGGGACAGGGGAAAATGAGCAGTTCTTC. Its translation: CASSLVGTGENEQFF.

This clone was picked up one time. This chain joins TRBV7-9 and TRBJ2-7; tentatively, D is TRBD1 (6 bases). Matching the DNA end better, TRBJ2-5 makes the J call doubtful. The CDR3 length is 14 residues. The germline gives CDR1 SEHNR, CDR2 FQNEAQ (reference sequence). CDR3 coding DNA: TGTGCCAGCAGCTCGGACAGTTACCAAGAGACCCAGTACTTC. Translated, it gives CASSSDSYQETQYF.

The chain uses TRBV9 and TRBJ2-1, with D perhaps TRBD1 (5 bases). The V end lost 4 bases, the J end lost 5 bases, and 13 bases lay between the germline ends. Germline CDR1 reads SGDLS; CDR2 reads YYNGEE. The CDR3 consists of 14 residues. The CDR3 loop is CASSIQSGHNEQFF. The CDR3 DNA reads TGTGCCAGCAGCATACAATCAGGGCACAATGAGCAGTTCTTC.

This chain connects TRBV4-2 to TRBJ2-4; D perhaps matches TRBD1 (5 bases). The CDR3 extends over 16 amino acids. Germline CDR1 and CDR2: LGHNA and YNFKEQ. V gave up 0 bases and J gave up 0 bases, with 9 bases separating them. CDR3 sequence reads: CASSQEGPLAKNIQYF. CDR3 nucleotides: TGTGCCAGCAGCCAAGAGGGGCCCCTAGCCAAAAACATTCAGTACTTC.

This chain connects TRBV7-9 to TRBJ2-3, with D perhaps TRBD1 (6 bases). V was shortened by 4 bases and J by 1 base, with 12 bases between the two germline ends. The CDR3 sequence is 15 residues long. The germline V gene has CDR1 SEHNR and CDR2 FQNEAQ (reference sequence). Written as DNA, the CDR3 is TGTGCCAGCAGCTGGGGCAGGGGTCGCACAGATACGCAGTATTTT. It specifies CASSWGRGRTDTQYF.

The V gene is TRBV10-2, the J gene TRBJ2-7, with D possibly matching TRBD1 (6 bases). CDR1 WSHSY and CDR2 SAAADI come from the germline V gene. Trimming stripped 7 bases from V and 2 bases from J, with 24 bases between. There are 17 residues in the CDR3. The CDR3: CASTGFISGQPTYEQYF. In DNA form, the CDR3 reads TGCGCCAGCACGGGTTTTATATCGGGACAACCCACCTACGAGCAGTACTTC.